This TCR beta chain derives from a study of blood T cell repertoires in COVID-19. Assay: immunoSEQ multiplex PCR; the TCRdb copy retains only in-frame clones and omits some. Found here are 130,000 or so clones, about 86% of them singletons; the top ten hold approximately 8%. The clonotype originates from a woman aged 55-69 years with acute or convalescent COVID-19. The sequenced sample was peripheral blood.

The chain's CDR3 is CASSPRGGANTGELFF. Here the CDR3 DNA reads TGTGCCAGCAGTCCGCGCGGGGGGGCGAACACCGGGGAGCTGTTTTTT. The chain is built from TRBV9 and TRBJ2-2; 9 bases map to TRBD2. Trimming cost V 5 bases and J 0 bases; bases outside gene matches: 5. This CDR3 has 16 amino acids. Germline V gives CDR1 SGDLS, CDR2 YYNGEE.